This T cell receptor (beta chain) was sequenced for a study of T cells in Graves' hyperthyroidism and ophthalmopathy (dated by TCRdb to about 2019). Regarding the research as a whole: To identify distinguishing TCR V-J signatures, a discovery cohort of 95 to 100 patients was used, comprising 40 to 45 with Graves' ophthalmopathy and around 57 with stable Graves' hyperthyroidism. The paper describes TCR Vbeta CDR3 sequencing of 135 peripheral blood samples, made up of 43 ophthalmopathy patients, roughly 72 hyperthyroidism patients and some 17 progressor patients. After blood sampling, hyperthyroidism patients were treated with methimazole at a starting dose of 30 mg daily, and ophthalmopathy patients were treated with high-dose intravenous methylprednisolone. The 75 to 100 discovery patients were randomly split 7:3 into training and test sets. Thyroid tissue and blood T-cell repertoires from about six Graves' hyperthyroidism patients were also compared in the study. Prospective prediction of ophthalmopathy was tested in an independent validation cohort of approximately 18 hyperthyroidism patients and 17 patients who later progressed to ophthalmopathy. General findings and caveats noted by the study authors: A 13 V-J signature model separated ophthalmopathy from stable hyperthyroidism, with about 88% sensitivity and roughly 84% specificity in cross-validation and 80%/75% in testing. Sample size was not statistically predetermined, and investigators were not blinded to group allocation. During validation, the model predicted progression to ophthalmopathy a median of about 6.3 months ahead of onset, with almost 71% sensitivity and 72% to 80% specificity. Most expanded thyroid clonotypes (frequency above 0.001) were also detected in blood, suggesting blood repertoires may reflect thyroid immune responses.

Stable Graves' hyperthyroidism was defined as the absence of progression to ophthalmopathy over 18 months of follow-up. Hyperthyroidism patients were newly diagnosed, with disease duration under 2 months, and aged 18 to 65 years. Patients with uncontrolled infections, other autoimmune diseases, pregnancy or lactation were excluded. Clinical symptoms, serum thyroxine and TRAb, thyroid ultrasound, and orbital computed tomography formed the basis for the diagnoses. Total RNA was extracted with Trizol reagent, and quality was checked on an Agilent 2100 Bioanalyzer. On this clonotype itself: Its binding antigen is unknown. Base qualities are missing; no much larger clone stands one base away.

According to the germline V gene, CDR1 reads SNHLY and CDR2 reads FYNNEI. From its cysteine to its phenylalanine, the CDR3 spans 15 amino acids. CDR3 DNA is the only sequence kept; it has 45 bases, read in frame from the first base. Trimming accounts for 6 bases at V and 2 bases at J, while the number of junction bases matched to no gene is 6. Amplification of TCR beta CDR3 regions was carried out from RNA transcripts. A first-round RT-PCR of the TCR CDR3 used the HTBI primer set with the Qiagen OneStep RT-PCR kit. The libraries were constructed in a second round of multiplex PCR and then size-selected and purified. Paired-end sequencing of the libraries was performed with 100 bp reads on an Illumina HiSeq2000. As for the authors' bioinformatics: SOAPnuke was used to process the raw data, with reads discarded if the reads contained adapters or uncalled bases, had a mean Phred below 15, or lacked an exact constant-primer or identifier match. High-quality paired reads were merged using COPE v1.2.5, and each unique nucleotide sequence was defined as a clonotype. MiTCR v1.1 was used to align the clonotypes against IMGT TRBV, TRBD and TRBJ reference segments. Only V-J combinations with frequency above 0.0001, covering about 99% of repertoires, were analysed. A TCS score was defined as the ratio of F50 (clonal expansion) to E x V (chaos), with BLOSUM62-based TCRdist applied between CDR3 peptides within each V-J. Welch's t-statistics and random forest reduced several hundred V-J features to around 14, which were used in a naive Bayes classifier (R e1071). Thyroid-blood repertoire similarity was quantified with the Morisita-Horn index. The public reads were reprocessed in TCRdb via fastp at Q25 and MiXCR, keeping in-frame beta chains. Entries are consolidated by CDR3 protein sequence, retaining the most common genes and DNA. The V and J calls were not made by the authors but by TCRdb's processing. The sample table lists a few hundred thousand distinct CDR3 sequences, roughly 46% of them with a count of one. The top ten hold around 7.7% of the sample.

The TCR was taken from a woman under 30 with Graves' hyperthyroidism. The chain couples TRBV2 to TRBJ2-1; 8 bases in the middle match TRBD2. Material: peripheral blood or thyroid tissue (not recorded which). The DNA reads TGTGCCAGCAGGGCTAGCGGGTATACCTACAATGAGCAGTTCTTC. Its protein is CASRASGYTYNEQFF.